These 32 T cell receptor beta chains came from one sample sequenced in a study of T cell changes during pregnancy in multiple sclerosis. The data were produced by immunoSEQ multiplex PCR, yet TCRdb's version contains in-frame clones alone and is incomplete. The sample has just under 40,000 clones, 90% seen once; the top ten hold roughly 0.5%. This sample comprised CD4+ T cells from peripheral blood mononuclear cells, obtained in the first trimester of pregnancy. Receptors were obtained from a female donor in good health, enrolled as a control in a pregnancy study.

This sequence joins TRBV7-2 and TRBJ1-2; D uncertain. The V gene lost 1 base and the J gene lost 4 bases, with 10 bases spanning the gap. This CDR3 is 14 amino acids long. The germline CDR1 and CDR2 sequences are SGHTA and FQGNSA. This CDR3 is CASSLDFRGYGYTF. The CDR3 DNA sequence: TGTGCCAGCAGCTTAGATTTCCGGGGCTATGGCTACACCTTC.

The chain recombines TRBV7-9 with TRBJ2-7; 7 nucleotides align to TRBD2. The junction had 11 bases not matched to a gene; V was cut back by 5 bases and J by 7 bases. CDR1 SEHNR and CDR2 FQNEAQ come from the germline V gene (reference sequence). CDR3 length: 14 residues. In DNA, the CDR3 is TGTGCCAGCAGCCACCGGGGGAGGGGTGGTGAGCAGTACTTC. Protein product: CASSHRGRGGEQYF.

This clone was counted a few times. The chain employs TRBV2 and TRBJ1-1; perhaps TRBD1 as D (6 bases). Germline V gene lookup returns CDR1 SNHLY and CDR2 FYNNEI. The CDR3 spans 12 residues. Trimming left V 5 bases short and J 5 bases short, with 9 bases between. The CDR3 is CASSQQGTEAFF. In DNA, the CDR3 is TGTGCCAGCAGTCAACAGGGAACTGAAGCTTTCTTT.

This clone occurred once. CDR3 loop: CASSAQRGRSYNEQFF. CDR3 in DNA: TGTGCCAGCAGTGCCCAGCGGGGACGGAGTTACAATGAGCAGTTCTTC. The rearrangement links TRBV2 to TRBJ2-1; 7 positions match TRBD2. Germline loops: CDR1 SNHLY, CDR2 FYNNEI. The V gene end was trimmed by 4 bases and the J gene end by 4 bases; junction bases not matched to a gene: 10. This CDR3 contains 16 residues. The full variable domain, completed using reference TRBV2 and TRBJ2-1, is EPEVTQTPSHQVTQMGQEVILRCVPISNHLYFYWYRQILGQKVEFLVSFYNNEISEKSEIFDDQFSVERPDGSNFTLKIRSTKLEDSAMYFCASSAQRGRSYNEQFFGPGTRLTVL.

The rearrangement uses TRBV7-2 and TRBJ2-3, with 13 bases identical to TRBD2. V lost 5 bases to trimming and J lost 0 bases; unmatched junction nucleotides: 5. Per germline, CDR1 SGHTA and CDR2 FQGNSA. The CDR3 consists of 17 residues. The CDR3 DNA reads TGTGCCAGCAGCCCACTAGCGGGGGGGCCGAGCACAGATACGCAGTATTTT. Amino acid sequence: CASSPLAGGPSTDTQYF.

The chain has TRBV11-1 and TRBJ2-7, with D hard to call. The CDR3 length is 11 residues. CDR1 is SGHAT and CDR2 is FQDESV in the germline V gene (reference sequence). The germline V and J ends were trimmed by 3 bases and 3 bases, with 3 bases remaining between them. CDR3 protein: CASSFYYEQYF. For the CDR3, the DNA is TGTGCCAGCAGCTTTTACTACGAGCAGTACTTC. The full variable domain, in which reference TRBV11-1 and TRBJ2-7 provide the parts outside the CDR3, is EAEVAQSPRYKITEKSQAVAFWCDPISGHATLYWYRQILGQGPELLVQFQDESVVDDSQLPKDRFSAERLKGVDSTLKIQPAELGDSAMYLCASSFYYEQYFGPGTRLTVT.

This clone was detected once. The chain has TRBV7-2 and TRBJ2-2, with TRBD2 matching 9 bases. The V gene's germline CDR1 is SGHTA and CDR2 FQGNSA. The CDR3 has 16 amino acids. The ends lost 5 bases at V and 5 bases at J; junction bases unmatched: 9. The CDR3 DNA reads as TGTGCCAGCAGCATCCAAGCGGGGGGTTTGACCGGGGAGCTGTTTTTT. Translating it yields CASSIQAGGLTGELFF.

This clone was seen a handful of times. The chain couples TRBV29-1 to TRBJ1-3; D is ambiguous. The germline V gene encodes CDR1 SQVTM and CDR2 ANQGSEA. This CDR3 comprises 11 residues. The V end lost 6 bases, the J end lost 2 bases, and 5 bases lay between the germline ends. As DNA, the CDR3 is TGCAGCGTAGACACTGGAAACACCATATATTTT. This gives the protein CSVDTGNTIYF. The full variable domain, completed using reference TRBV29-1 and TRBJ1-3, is SAVISQKPSRDICQRGTSLTIQCQVDSQVTMMFWYRQQPGQSLTLIATANQGSEATYESGFVIDKFPISRPNLTFSTLTVSNMSPEDSSIYLCSVDTGNTIYFGEGSWLTVV.

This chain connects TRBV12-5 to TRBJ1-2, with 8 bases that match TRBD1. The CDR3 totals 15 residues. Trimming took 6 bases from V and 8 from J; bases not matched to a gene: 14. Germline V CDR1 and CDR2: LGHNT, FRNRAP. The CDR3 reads CASGHNGQGREGYTF. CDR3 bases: TGTGCTAGTGGCCACAACGGACAGGGAAGAGAAGGCTACACCTTC.

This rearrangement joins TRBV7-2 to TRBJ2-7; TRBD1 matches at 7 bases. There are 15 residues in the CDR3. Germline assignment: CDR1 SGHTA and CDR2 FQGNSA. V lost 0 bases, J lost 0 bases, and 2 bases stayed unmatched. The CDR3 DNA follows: TGTGCCAGCAGCTTAGCTGGGACAGACTCCTACGAGCAGTACTTC. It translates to CASSLAGTDSYEQYF. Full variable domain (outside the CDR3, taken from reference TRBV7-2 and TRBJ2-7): GAGVSQSPSNKVTEKGKDVELRCDPISGHTALYWYRQSLGQGLEFLIYFQGNSAPDKSGLPSDRFSAERTGGSVSTLTIQRTQQEDSAVYLCASSLAGTDSYEQYFGPGTRLTVT.

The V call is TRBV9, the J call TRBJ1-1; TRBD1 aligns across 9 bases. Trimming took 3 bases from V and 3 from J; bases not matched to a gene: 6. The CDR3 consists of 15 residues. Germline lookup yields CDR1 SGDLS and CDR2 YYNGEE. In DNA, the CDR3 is TGTGCCAGCAGCGCTGGGACAGGGTTCTACACTGAAGCTTTCTTT. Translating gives CASSAGTGFYTEAFF.

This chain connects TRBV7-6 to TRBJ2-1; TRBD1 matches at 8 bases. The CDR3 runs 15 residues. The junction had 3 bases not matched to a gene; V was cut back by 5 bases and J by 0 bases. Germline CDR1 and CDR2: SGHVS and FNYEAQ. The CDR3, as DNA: TGTGCCAGCAGCCGGACAGGGAGCTCCTACAATGAGCAGTTCTTC. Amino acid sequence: CASSRTGSSYNEQFF.

CDR3 sequence reads: CATSVGGRNQPQHF. DNA of the CDR3: TGTGCCACCTCGGTCGGGGGAAGGAATCAGCCCCAGCATTTT. The chain is built from TRBV28 and TRBJ1-5; TRBD1 is a possible D gene (5 bases). Trimming shortened V by 10 bases and J by 4 bases, and 17 bases separated the two germline ends. Germline CDR1 and CDR2: MDHEN and SYDVKM. The CDR3 has 14 amino acids.

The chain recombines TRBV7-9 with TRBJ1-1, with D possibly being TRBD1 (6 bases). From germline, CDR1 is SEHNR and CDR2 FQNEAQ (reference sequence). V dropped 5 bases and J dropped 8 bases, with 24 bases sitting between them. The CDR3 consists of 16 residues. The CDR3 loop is CASSPLGATGWGEAFF. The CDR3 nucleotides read TGTGCCAGCAGCCCCCTGGGGGCCACAGGGTGGGGGGAAGCTTTCTTT.

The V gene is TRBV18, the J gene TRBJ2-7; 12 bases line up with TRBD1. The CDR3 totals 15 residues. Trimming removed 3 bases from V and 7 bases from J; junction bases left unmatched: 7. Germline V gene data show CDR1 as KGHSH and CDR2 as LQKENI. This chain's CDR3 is CASSPGTGGYGEQYF. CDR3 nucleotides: TGTGCCAGCTCACCTGGGACAGGGGGCTATGGGGAGCAGTACTTC.

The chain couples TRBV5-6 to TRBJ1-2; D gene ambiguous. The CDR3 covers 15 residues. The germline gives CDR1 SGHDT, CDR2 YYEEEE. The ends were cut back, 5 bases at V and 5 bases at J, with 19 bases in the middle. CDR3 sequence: CASSSSWAVGYGYTF. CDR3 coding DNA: TGTGCCAGCAGTTCTAGCTGGGCAGTAGGATATGGCTACACCTTC.

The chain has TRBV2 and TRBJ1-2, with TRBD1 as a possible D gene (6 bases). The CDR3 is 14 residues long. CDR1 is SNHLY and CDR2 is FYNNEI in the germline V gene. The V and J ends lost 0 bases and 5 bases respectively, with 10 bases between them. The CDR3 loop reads CASSEALQGYGYTF. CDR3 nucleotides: TGTGCCAGCAGTGAAGCGTTACAGGGATATGGCTACACCTTC.

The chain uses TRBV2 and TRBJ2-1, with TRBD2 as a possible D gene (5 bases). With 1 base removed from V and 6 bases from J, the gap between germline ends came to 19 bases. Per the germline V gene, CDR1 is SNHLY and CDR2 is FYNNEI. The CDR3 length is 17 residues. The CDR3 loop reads CASSEGGQLITGNEQFF. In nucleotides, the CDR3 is TGTGCCAGCAGTGAAGGAGGGCAACTTATTACGGGCAATGAGCAGTTCTTC. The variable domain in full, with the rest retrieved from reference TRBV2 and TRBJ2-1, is EPEVTQTPSHQVTQMGQEVILRCVPISNHLYFYWYRQILGQKVEFLVSFYNNEISEKSEIFDDQFSVERPDGSNFTLKIRSTKLEDSAMYFCASSEGGQLITGNEQFFGPGTRLTVL.

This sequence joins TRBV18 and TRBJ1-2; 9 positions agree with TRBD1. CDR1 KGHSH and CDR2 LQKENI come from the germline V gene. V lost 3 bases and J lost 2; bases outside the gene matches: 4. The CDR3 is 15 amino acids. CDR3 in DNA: TGTGCCAGCTCACCTCCGACAGGGGGAAACTATGGCTACACCTTC. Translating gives CASSPPTGGNYGYTF.

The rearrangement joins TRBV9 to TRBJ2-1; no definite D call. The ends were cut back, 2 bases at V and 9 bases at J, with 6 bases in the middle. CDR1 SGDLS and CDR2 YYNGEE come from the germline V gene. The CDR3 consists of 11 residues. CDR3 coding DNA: TGTGCCAGCAGCGTCTCGGTTGAGCAGTTCTTC. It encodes CASSVSVEQFF.

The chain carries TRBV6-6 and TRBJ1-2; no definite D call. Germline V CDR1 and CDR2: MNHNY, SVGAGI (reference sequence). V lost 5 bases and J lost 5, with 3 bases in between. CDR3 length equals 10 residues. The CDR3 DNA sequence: TGTGCCAGCAGTCGGTATGGCTACACCTTC. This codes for CASSRYGYTF.

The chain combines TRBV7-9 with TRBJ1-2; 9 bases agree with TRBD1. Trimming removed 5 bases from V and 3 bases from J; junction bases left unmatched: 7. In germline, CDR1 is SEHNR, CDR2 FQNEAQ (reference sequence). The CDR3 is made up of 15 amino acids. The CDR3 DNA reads TGTGCCAGCAGCCGACCCCGGGACAGGGACTATGGCTACACCTTC. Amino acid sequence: CASSRPRDRDYGYTF.

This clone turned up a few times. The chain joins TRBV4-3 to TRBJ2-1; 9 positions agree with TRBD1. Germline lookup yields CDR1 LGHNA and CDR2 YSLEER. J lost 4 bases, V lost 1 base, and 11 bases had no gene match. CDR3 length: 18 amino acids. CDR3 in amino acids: CASSQAATGGVGYNEQFF. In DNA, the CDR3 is TGCGCCAGCAGCCAAGCGGCCACAGGGGGCGTGGGGTACAATGAGCAGTTCTTC.

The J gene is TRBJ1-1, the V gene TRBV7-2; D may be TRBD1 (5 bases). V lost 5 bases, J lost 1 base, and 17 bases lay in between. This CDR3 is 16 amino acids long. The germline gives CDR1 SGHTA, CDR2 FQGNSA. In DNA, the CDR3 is TGTGCCAGCAGCCGGGGGACGGCCTCCGCGAACACTGAAGCTTTCTTT. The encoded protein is CASSRGTASANTEAFF.

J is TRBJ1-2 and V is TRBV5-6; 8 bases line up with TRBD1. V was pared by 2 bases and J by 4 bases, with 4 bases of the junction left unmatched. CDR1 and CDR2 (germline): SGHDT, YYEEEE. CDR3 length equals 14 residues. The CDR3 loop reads CASSLDRGSYGYTF. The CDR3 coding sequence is TGTGCCAGCAGCTTAGACAGGGGTAGCTATGGCTACACCTTC.

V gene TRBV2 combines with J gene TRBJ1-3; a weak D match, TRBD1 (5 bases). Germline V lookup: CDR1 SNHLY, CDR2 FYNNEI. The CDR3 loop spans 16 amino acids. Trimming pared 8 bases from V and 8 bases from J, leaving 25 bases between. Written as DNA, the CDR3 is TGTGCCAGCGGCGGGAGCAGGGTACTCTCTGGGGACACCATATATTTT. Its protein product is CASGGSRVLSGDTIYF.

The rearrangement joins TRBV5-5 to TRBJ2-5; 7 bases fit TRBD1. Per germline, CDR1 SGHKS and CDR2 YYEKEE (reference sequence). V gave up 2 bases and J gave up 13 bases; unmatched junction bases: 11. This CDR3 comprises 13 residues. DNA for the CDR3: TGTGCCAGCAGCTTTGGTAGGGGGCAGGTCTGGTACTTC. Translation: CASSFGRGQVWYF. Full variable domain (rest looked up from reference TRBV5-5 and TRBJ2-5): DAGVTQSPTHLIKTRGQQVTLRCSPISGHKSVSWYQQVLGQGPQFIFQYYEKEERGRGNFPDRFSARQFPNYSSELNVNALLLGDSALYLCASSFGRGQVWYFGPGTRLLVL.

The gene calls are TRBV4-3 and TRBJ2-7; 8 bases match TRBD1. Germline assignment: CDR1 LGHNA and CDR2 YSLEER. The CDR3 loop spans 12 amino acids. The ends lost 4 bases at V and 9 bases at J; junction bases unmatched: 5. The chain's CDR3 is CASSRDRGRQYF. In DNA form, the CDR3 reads TGCGCCAGCAGCCGAGACAGGGGCAGGCAGTACTTC.

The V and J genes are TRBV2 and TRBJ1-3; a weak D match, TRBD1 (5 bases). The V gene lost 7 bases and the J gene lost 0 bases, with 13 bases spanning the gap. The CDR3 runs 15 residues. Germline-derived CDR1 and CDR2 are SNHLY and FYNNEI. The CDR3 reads CASTKTGGSGNTIYF. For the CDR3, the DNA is TGTGCCAGCACCAAAACGGGGGGCTCTGGAAACACCATATATTTT.

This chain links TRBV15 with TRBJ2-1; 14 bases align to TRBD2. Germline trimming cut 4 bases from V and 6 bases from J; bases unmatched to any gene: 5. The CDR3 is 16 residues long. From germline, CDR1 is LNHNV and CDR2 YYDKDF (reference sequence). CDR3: CATSTGLAGAFNEQFF. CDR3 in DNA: TGTGCCACCAGCACGGGACTAGCGGGGGCCTTCAATGAGCAGTTCTTC.

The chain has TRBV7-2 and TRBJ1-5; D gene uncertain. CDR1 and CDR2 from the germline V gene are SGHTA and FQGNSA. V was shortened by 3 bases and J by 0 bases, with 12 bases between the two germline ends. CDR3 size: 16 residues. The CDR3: CASSFQAPYSNQPQHF. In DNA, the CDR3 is TGTGCCAGCAGCTTTCAGGCTCCTTATAGCAATCAGCCCCAGCATTTT.

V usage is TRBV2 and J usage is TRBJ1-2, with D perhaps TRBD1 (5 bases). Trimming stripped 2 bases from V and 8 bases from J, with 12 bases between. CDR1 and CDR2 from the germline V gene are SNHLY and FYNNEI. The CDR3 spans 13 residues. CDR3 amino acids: CASSEQGPVGYTF. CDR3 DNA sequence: TGTGCCAGCAGTGAACAGGGCCCCGTGGGCTACACCTTC.